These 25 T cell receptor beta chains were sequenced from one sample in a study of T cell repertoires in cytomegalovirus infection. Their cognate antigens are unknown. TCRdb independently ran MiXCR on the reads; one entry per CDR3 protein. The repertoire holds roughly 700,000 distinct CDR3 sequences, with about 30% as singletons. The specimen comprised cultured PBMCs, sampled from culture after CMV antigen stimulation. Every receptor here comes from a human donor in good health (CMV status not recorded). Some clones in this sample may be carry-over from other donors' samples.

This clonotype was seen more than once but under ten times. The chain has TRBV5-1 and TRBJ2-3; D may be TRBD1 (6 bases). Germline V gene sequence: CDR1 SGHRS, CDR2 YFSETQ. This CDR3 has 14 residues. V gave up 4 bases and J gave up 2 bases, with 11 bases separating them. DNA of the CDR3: TGCGCCAGCAGCCCAGACAGGCTCACAGATACGCAGTATTTT. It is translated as CASSPDRLTDTQYF. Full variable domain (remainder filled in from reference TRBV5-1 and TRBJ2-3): KAGVTQTPRYLIKTRGQQVTLSCSPISGHRSVSWYQQTPGQGLQFLFEYFSETQRNKGNFPGRFSGRQFSNSRSEMNVSTLELGDSALYLCASSPDRLTDTQYFGPGTRLTVL.

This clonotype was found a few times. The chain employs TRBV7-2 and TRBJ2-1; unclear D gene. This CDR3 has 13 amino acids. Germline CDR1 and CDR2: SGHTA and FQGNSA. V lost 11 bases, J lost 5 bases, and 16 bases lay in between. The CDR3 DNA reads TGTGCCTGTCGGACCTTTCTAGACAATGAGCAGTTCTTC. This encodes CACRTFLDNEQFF.

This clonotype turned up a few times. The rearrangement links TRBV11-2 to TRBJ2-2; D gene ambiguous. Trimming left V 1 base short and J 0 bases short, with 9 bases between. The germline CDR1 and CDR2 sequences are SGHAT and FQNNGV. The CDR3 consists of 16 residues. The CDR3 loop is CASSLGPFANTGELFF. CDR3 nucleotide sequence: TGTGCCAGCAGCTTAGGTCCTTTCGCGAACACCGGGGAGCTGTTTTTT. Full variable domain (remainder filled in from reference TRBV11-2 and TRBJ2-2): EAGVAQSPRYKIIEKRQSVAFWCNPISGHATLYWYQQILGQGPKLLIQFQNNGVVDDSQLPKDRFSAERLKGVDSTLKIQPAKLEDSAVYLCASSLGPFANTGELFFGEGSRLTVL.

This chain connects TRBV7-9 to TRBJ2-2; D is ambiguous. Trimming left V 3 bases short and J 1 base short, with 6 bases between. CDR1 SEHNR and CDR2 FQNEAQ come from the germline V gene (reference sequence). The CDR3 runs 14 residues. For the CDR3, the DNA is TGTGCCAGCAGCTTCGACATGAACACCGGGGAGCTGTTTTTT. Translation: CASSFDMNTGELFF.

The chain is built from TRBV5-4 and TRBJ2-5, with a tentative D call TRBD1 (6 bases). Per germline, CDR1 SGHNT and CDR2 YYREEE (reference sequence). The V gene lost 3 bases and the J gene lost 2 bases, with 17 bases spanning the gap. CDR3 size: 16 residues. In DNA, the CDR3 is TGTGCCAGCAGCTCAAAGCAGGGGACGGATCAAGAGACCCAGTACTTC. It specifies CASSSKQGTDQETQYF.

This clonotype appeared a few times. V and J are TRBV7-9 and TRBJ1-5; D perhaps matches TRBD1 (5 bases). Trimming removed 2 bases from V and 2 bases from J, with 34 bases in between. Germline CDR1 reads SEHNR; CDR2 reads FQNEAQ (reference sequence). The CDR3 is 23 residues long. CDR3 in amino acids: CASSLKGRPGSPPHVPRNQPQHF. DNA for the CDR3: TGTGCCAGCAGCTTAAAGGGGAGGCCCGGCTCTCCCCCCCACGTTCCACGCAATCAGCCCCAGCATTTT.

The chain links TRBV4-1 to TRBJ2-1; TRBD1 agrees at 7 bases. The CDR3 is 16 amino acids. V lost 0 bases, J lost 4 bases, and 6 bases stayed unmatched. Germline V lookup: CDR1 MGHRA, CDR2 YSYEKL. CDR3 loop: CASSQDARGSYNEQFF. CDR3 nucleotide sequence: TGCGCCAGCAGCCAAGACGCCAGGGGGTCTTACAATGAGCAGTTCTTC.

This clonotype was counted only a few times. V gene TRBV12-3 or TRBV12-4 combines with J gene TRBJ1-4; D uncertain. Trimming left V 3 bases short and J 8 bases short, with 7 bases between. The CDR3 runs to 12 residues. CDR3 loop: CASSFKPEKLFF. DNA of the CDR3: TGTGCCAGCAGTTTCAAGCCGGAAAAACTGTTTTTT.

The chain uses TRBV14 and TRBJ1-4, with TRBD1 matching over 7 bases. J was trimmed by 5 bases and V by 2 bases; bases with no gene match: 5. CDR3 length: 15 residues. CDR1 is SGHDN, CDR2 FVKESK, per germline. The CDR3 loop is CASSQTGTANEKLFF. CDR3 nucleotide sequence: TGTGCCAGCAGCCAAACCGGGACAGCGAATGAAAAACTGTTTTTT.

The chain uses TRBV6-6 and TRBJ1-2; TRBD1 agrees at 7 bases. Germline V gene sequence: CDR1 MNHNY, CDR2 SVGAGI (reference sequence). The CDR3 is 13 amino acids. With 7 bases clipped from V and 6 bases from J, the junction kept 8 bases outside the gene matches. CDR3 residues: CASTIRQGDGYTF. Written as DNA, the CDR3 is TGTGCCAGCACCATTAGACAGGGCGATGGCTACACCTTC.

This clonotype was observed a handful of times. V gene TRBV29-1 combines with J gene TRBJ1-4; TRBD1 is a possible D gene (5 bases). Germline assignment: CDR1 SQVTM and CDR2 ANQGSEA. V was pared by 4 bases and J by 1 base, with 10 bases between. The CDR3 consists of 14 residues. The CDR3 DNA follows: TGCAGCGTTGTAGGGGCGGGAACTAATGAAAAACTGTTTTTT. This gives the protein CSVVGAGTNEKLFF.

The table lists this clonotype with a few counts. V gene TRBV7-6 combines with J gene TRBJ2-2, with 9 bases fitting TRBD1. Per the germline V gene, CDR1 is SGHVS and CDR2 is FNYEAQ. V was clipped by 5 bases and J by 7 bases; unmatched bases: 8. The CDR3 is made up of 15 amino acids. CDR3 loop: CASSPGTGPNGELFF. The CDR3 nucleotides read TGTGCCAGCAGCCCCGGGACAGGGCCTAACGGGGAGCTGTTTTTT.

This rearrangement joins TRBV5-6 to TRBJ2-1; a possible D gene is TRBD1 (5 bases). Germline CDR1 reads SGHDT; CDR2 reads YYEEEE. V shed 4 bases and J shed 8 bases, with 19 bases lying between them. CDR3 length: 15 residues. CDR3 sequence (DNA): TGTGCCAGCAGCCCGTTGGCAGGGAAAAGATATGAGCAGTTCTTC. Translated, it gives CASSPLAGKRYEQFF.

The CDR3 protein is CASSLRGLGIQYF. The CDR3 nucleotides read TGTGCCAGCAGCTTAAGGGGGTTGGGAATTCAGTACTTC. This sequence joins TRBV7-2 and TRBJ2-4; D is perhaps TRBD1 (6 bases). Trimming shortened V by 2 bases and J by 10 bases, and 12 bases separated the two germline ends. The germline V gene has CDR1 SGHTA and CDR2 FQGNSA. This CDR3 region has 13 residues.

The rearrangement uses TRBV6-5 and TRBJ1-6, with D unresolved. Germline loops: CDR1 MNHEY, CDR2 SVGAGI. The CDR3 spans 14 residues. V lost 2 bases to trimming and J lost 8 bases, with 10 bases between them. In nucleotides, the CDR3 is TGTGCCAGCAGTTACGAGGGAAAGTATTCACCCCTCCACTTT. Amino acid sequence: CASSYEGKYSPLHF.

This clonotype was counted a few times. The chain's CDR3 is CASSLVWLAVWNEQFF. The CDR3 nucleotides are TGTGCCAGCAGCTTAGTCTGGCTAGCGGTATGGAATGAGCAGTTCTTC. The chain has TRBV11-2 and TRBJ2-1; 7 bases align to TRBD2. The CDR3 covers 16 residues. With V trimmed by 1 base and J by 7 bases, 10 bases remained unmatched. CDR1 is SGHAT, CDR2 FQNNGV, per germline.

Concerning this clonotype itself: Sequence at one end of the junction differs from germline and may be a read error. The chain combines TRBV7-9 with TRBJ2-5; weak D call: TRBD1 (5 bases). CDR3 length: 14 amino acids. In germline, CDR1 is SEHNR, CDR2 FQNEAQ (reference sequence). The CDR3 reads CASSSTGQQEAQYF. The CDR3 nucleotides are TGTGCCAGCAGCTCAACCGGACAACAAGAGGCCCAGTACTTC.

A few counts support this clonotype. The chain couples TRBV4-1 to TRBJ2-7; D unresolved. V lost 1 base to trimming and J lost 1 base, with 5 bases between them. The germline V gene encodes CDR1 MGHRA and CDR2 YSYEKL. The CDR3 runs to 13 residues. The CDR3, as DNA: TGCGCCAGCAGCCAAGGGATTTCCTACGAGCAGTACTTC. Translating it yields CASSQGISYEQYF.

The DNA of the CDR3 is TGTGCCAGCAGTGAAGGGTCAGTAAGCAATCAGCCCCAGCATTTT. Translation gives CASSEGSVSNQPQHF. The chain recombines TRBV2 with TRBJ1-5; D not certain. Trimming stripped 1 base from V and 1 base from J, with 8 bases between. Germline V gene lookup returns CDR1 SNHLY and CDR2 FYNNEI. The CDR3 covers 15 residues.

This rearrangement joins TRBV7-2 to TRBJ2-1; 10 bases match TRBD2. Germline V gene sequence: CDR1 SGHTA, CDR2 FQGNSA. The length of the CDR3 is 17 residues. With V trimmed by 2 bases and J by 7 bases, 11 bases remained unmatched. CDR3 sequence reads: CASSLIAGGATRNEQFF. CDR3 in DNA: TGTGCCAGCAGCTTAATAGCGGGGGGAGCAACTAGGAATGAGCAGTTCTTC.

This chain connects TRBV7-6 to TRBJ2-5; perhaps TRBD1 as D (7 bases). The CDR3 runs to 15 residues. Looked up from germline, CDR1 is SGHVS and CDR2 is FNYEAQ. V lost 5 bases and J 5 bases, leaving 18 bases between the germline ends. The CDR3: CASSPAAGQWETQYF. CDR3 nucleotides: TGTGCCAGCAGCCCAGCTGCGGGACAGTGGGAGACCCAGTACTTC.

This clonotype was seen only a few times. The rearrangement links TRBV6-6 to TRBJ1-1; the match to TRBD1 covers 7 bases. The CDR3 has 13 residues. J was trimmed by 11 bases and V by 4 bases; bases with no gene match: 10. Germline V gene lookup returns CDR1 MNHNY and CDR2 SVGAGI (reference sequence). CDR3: CASSFVQGFEAFF. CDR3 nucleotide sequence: TGTGCCAGCAGTTTCGTACAGGGGTTTGAGGCTTTCTTT.

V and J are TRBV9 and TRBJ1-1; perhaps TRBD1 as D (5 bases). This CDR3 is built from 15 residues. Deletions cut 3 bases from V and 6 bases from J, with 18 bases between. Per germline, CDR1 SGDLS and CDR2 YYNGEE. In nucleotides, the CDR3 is TGTGCCAGCAGCGACGCCTCCAGGGAAGGGGCTGAAGCTTTCTTT. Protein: CASSDASREGAEAFF. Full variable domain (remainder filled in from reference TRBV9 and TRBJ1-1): DSGVTQTPKHLITATGQRVTLRCSPRSGDLSVYWYQQSLDQGLQFLIQYYNGEERAKGNILERFSAQQFPDLHSELNLSSLELGDSALYFCASSDASREGAEAFFGQGTRLTVV.

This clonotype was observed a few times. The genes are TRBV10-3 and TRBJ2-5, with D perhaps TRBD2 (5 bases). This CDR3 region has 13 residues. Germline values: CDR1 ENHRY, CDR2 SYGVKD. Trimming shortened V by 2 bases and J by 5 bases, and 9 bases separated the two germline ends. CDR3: CAISEPRGETQYF. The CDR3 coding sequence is TGTGCCATCAGTGAGCCTAGAGGGGAGACCCAGTACTTC.

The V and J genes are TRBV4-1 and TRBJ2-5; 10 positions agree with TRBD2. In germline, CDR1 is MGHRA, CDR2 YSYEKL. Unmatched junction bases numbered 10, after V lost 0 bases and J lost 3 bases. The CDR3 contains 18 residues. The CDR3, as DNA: TGCGCCAGCAGCCAAGATTGGTCCCCTAGCGGGAGAGAAGAGACCCAGTACTTC. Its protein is CASSQDWSPSGREETQYF.